This TCR beta chain comes out of a study of T cell responses to AZD1222 COVID-19 vaccine. Study information: Whether given at about 4 or about 12 weeks, second doses were pooled. Points from the study as a whole: It should be noted that donors were predominantly white British and more often female, and clonal diversity was possibly underestimated. Variant regions that are unmutated are reportedly the target of nearly half of spike-specific TCRs.

Clones were read by immunoSEQ multiplex PCR, and TCRdb kept only the in-frame ones, dropping some. Here the sample spans around 120,000 clones, around 89% being singletons. V was cut by 8 bases and J by 2 bases, with 13 bases left in between. The CDR3 is made up of 14 amino acids. Germline V gene data show CDR1 as LNHDA and CDR2 as SQIVND (reference sequence). Note on this clone: What it recognizes is unknown.

This chain joins TRBV19 and TRBJ1-3; possible D gene TRBD1, 5 bases. This TCR came from an adult in good health. Sequenced here: peripheral blood, sampled on day 0 of AZD1222 vaccination. The CDR3 DNA follows: TGTGCCAGTTGGGGGAGTAATCCTGGAAACACCATATATTTT. It yields the protein CASWGSNPGNTIYF.